Listed here are 9 T cell receptor beta chains from one sample, sequenced in a study of blood T cell repertoires in COVID-19. The table came from immunoSEQ multiplex PCR; TCRdb's copy has only in-frame clones and leaves some out. The data show some 31,000 clones, 90% seen once. The specimen sequenced was peripheral blood. The receptors were gathered from a human donor in a cohort sampled during active COVID-19.

V and J are TRBV2 and TRBJ1-4, with a possible D match to TRBD1 (6 bases). Germline V CDR1 and CDR2: SNHLY, FYNNEI. The ends were cut back, 2 bases at V and 8 bases at J, with 6 bases in the middle. This CDR3 has 12 amino acids. CDR3 DNA: TGTGCCAGCAGTGAACAGGGGGAAAAACTGTTTTTT. Translating it yields CASSEQGEKLFF.

The CDR3 spells CASSLDLAGVQFF. The DNA for the CDR3 is TGTGCCAGCAGCTTGGACCTAGCGGGGGTTCAGTTCTTC. V is TRBV5-6 and J is TRBJ2-1; TRBD2 matches 10 bases. Per the germline V gene, CDR1 is SGHDT and CDR2 is YYEEEE. The CDR3 has 13 amino acids. Losses at the gene ends were 0 bases for V and 13 bases for J; bases not matched to a gene: 4.

V and J are TRBV7-3 and TRBJ2-1, with D maybe TRBD1 (5 bases). V was shortened by 5 bases and J by 3 bases, with 8 bases between the two germline ends. The CDR3 extends over 13 amino acids. The germline V gene has CDR1 SGHTA and CDR2 FQGTGA. The CDR3 nucleotides are TGTGCCAGCAGCACAGGACACTACAATGAGCAGTTCTTC. Translation gives CASSTGHYNEQFF.

Within the sample, this clone is medium-sized. The V and J genes are TRBV27 and TRBJ2-7; a possible D gene is TRBD1 (5 bases). Trimming took off 5 bases at V and 0 bases at J, with 14 bases between the two ends. The germline V gene has CDR1 MNHEY and CDR2 SMNVEV (reference sequence). This CDR3 spans 15 amino acids. In nucleotides, the CDR3 is TGTGCCAGCAGTCGGTTCAGGGTCCCCTCCTACGAGCAGTACTTC. This codes for CASSRFRVPSYEQYF.

The chain links TRBV5-5 to TRBJ2-2; 7 nucleotides match TRBD1. CDR1 and CDR2 (germline): SGHKS, YYEKEE (reference sequence). The CDR3 totals 17 residues. Unmatched junction bases numbered 13, after V lost 4 bases and J lost 4 bases. CDR3 nucleotide sequence: TGTGCCAGCAGCAGGGGGAGAGGGGGCGATGGCACCGGGGAGCTGTTTTTT. It translates to CASSRGRGGDGTGELFF.

The genes are TRBV9 and TRBJ2-1; 13 bases fit TRBD2. There are 15 residues in the CDR3. The V and J ends lost 0 bases and 11 bases, in that order; junction bases with no gene match: 5. Germline-derived CDR1 and CDR2 are SGDLS and YYNGEE. CDR3 amino acids: CASSVGGLAGVKQFF. The DNA for the CDR3 is TGTGCCAGCAGCGTAGGAGGACTAGCGGGAGTGAAGCAGTTCTTC. Combining the CDR3 with reference TRBV9 and TRBJ2-1 gives the whole variable domain DSGVTQTPKHLITATGQRVTLRCSPRSGDLSVYWYQQSLDQGLQFLIQYYNGEERAKGNILERFSAQQFPDLHSELNLSSLELGDSALYFCASSVGGLAGVKQFFGPGTRLTVL.

V usage is TRBV5-6 and J usage is TRBJ1-4; D gene uncertain. CDR1 is SGHDT, CDR2 YYEEEE, per germline. The CDR3 spans 13 residues. The V and J ends lost 6 bases and 8 bases respectively, with 14 bases between them. The CDR3 here is CASTRGSWEKLFF. The CDR3 DNA sequence: TGTGCCAGCACCCGAGGTTCTTGGGAAAAACTGTTTTTT.

This clone was found a few times. V gene TRBV9 combines with J gene TRBJ2-7; TRBD2 matches at 8 bases. The CDR3 extends over 13 amino acids. The V gene end was trimmed by 4 bases and the J gene end by 3 bases; junction bases not matched to a gene: 3. Per the germline V gene, CDR1 is SGDLS and CDR2 is YYNGEE. The CDR3 DNA reads TGTGCCAGCAGCCCAAGCGGGAGCTACGAGCAGTACTTC. Translation gives CASSPSGSYEQYF.

The rearrangement uses TRBV5-4 and TRBJ2-7; tentatively, D is TRBD1 (6 bases). The CDR3 is made up of 14 amino acids. CDR1 is SGHNT, CDR2 YYREEE, per germline (reference sequence). The V gene lost 5 bases and the J gene lost 2 bases, with 14 bases spanning the gap. CDR3 in DNA: TGTGCCAGCAGTGCCACAGGGATGGCCTACGAGCAGTACTTC. Translating gives CASSATGMAYEQYF.